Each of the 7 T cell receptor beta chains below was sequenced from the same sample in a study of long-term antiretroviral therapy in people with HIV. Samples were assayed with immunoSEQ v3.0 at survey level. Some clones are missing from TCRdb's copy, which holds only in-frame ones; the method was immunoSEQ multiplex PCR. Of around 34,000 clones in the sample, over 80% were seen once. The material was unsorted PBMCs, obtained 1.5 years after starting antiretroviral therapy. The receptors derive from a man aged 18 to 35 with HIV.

The CDR3 nucleotides are TGCGCCAGCAGCCAAGATCAGACTAGCGGGAGAGATAGGTACTTC. Translating gives CASSQDQTSGRDRYF. This chain links TRBV4-3 with TRBJ2-7, with 12 bases that match TRBD2. CDR1 LGHNA and CDR2 YSLEER come from the germline V gene. The ends lost 0 bases at V and 12 bases at J; junction bases unmatched: 9. CDR3 length: 15 amino acids.

The CDR3 coding sequence is TGTGCCAGCAGTGATAGGCTCCGATTTTTGAGCAATCAGCCCCAGCATTTT. Translated, it gives CASSDRLRFLSNQPQHF. The chain recombines TRBV6-1 with TRBJ1-5; D is unresolved. Between the trimmed V and J ends, which lost 3 bases and 1 base, there was a span of 16 bases. Germline V CDR1 and CDR2: MNHNS, SASEGT. The CDR3 extends over 17 amino acids.

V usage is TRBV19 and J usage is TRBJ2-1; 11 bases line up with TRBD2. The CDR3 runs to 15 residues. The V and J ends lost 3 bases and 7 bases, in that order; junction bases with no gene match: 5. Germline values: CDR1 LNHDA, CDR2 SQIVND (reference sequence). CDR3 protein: CASSILAGGMNEQFF. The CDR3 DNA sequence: TGTGCCAGTAGTATCCTAGCGGGAGGAATGAATGAGCAGTTCTTC.

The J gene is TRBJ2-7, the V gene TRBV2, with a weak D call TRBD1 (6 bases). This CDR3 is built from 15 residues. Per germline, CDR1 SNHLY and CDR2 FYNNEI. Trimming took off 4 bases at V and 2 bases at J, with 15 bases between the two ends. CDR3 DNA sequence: TGTGCCAGCAGTGTGCCGAGACAGGTCCCCTACGAGCAGTACTTC. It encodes CASSVPRQVPYEQYF.

The CDR3 loop reads CASSGHRGLGVEQFF. The CDR3 coding sequence is TGTGCCAGCAGCGGCCACAGGGGGCTGGGAGTTGAGCAGTTCTTC. The chain couples TRBV7-8 to TRBJ2-1; the match to TRBD1 covers 9 bases. The J segment lost 9 bases and the V segment lost 5 bases, leaving 11 bases of the junction unmatched. Germline V gene data show CDR1 as SGHVS and CDR2 as FQNEAQ. The CDR3 spans 15 residues.

CDR3 in DNA: TGTGCCAGCAGCTTATTGAACAGGGGAGAGACCCAGTACTTC. This encodes CASSLLNRGETQYF. V usage is TRBV7-2 and J usage is TRBJ2-5; 7 bases align to TRBD1. Germline assignment: CDR1 SGHTA and CDR2 FQGNSA. The V gene end was trimmed by 2 bases and the J gene end by 4 bases; junction bases not matched to a gene: 4. The length of the CDR3 is 14 residues.

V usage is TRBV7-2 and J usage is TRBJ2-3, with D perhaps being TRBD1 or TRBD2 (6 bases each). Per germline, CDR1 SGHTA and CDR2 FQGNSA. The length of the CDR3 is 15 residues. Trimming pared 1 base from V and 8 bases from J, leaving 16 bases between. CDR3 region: CASSLESRGLVTQYF. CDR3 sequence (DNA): TGTGCCAGCAGCTTAGAAAGCAGGGGACTCGTTACGCAGTATTTT. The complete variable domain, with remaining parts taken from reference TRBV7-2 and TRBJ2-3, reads GAGVSQSPSNKVTEKGKDVELRCDPISGHTALYWYRQSLGQGLEFLIYFQGNSAPDKSGLPSDRFSAERTGGSVSTLTIQRTQQEDSAVYLCASSLESRGLVTQYFGPGTRLTVL.